The 10 T cell receptor beta chains below all came from one sample that was sequenced in a study of monozygotic twins with cystic fibrosis (dated by TCRdb to the early 2020s). Libraries were constructed by the immunoSEQ multiplex PCR assay. TCRdb took this table from immuneACCESS and kept in-frame rearrangements with V and J called. Such tables lack part of the clones; where checked against another copy, unresolved V genes explain under half of the gap, and the rest is unexplained. The sample table contains around 20,000 clones; only one count was recorded for approximately 90% of them. The ten most abundant clones make up 1% to 1.5% of the sample. Sequencing input: blood. These receptors were obtained from a woman in her twenties or thirties with cystic fibrosis.

The V and J genes are TRBV5-1 and TRBJ1-2; 7 bases map to TRBD1. V was pared by 2 bases and J by 6 bases, with 7 bases of the junction left unmatched. In germline, CDR1 is SGHRS, CDR2 YFSETQ. This CDR3 contains 14 residues. This chain's CDR3 is CASSFVTGENGYTF. The CDR3 DNA follows: TGCGCCAGCAGCTTTGTAACAGGGGAAAATGGCTACACCTTC.

There are a few counts of this clone. This chain uses TRBV2 with TRBJ1-2, with TRBD1 matching over 8 bases. The germline V gene has CDR1 SNHLY and CDR2 FYNNEI. Unmatched junction bases numbered 6, after V lost 5 bases and J lost 7 bases. CDR3 length: 13 amino acids. CDR3: CASSTRGQFGYTF. CDR3 sequence (DNA): TGTGCCAGCAGTACCAGGGGGCAGTTTGGCTACACCTTC.

The chain joins TRBV15 to TRBJ1-5, with D hard to call. Germline CDR1 and CDR2: LNHNV and YYDKDF (reference sequence). The CDR3 sequence is 14 residues long. V lost 5 bases to trimming and J lost 7 bases, with 15 bases between them. DNA for the CDR3: TGTGCCACCAGCCCCCGACCGCTGACCCAGCCCCAGCATTTT. It translates to CATSPRPLTQPQHF.

This clone was seen just once. This chain joins TRBV27 and TRBJ2-7; D may correspond to TRBD1 or TRBD2 (5 bases each). Trimming removed 2 bases at V and 0 bases at J, with 11 bases between. The length of the CDR3 is 15 residues. CDR1 is MNHEY and CDR2 is SMNVEV in the germline V gene (reference sequence). The CDR3 sequence is CASSLATGPSYEQYF. CDR3 nucleotide sequence: TGTGCCAGCAGTTTAGCCACGGGGCCCTCCTACGAGCAGTACTTC.

This clone has only one observation. The chain couples TRBV7-9 to TRBJ1-1; no firm D call. CDR3 size: 15 residues. Trimming took off 4 bases at V and 4 bases at J, with 16 bases between the two ends. Germline CDR1 and CDR2: SEHNR and FQNEAQ (reference sequence). The CDR3 nucleotides are TGTGCCAGCAGCTCGGACCGAATTACAACCACTGAAGCTTTCTTT. This sequence encodes CASSSDRITTTEAFF.

The chain uses TRBV30 and TRBJ2-7; no clear D. The V and J ends lost 5 bases and 0 bases respectively, with 17 bases between them. This CDR3 has 15 residues. Germline loops: CDR1 GTSNPN, CDR2 SVGIG (reference sequence). The CDR3, as DNA: TGTGCCTGGGGTCTTTATGGGCCCCTCTCCTACGAGCAGTACTTC. Translating it yields CAWGLYGPLSYEQYF.

This clone has just one count. This chain uses TRBV27 with TRBJ2-7; D may be TRBD1 or TRBD2 (6 bases each). Germline assignment: CDR1 MNHEY and CDR2 SMNVEV (reference sequence). The length of the CDR3 is 17 residues. V was cut by 6 bases and J by 0 bases, with 21 bases left in between. CDR3 sequence reads: CASRHSGGRLSSYEQYF. The CDR3, as DNA: TGTGCCAGCAGGCATTCCGGGGGCAGACTCAGCTCCTACGAGCAGTACTTC.

CDR3 sequence (DNA): TGTGCCAGCAGCGTAGGGATCCGGACCCACCCGTGGGAGCAGTACTTC. This sequence encodes CASSVGIRTHPWEQYF. The rearrangement uses TRBV9 and TRBJ2-7; D is ambiguous. This CDR3 has 16 residues. Germline V gene data show CDR1 as SGDLS and CDR2 as YYNGEE. The V end lost 0 bases, the J end lost 7 bases, and 20 bases lay between the germline ends.

This rearrangement joins TRBV2 to TRBJ2-7; 7 nucleotides line up with TRBD2. The length of the CDR3 is 15 residues. J lost 6 bases, V lost 1 base, and 9 bases had no gene match. CDR1 is SNHLY, CDR2 FYNNEI, per germline. The CDR3 nucleotides read TGTGCCAGCAGTGAAGGAACGGGGGGTGTGTCCGAGCAGTACTTC. Its protein is CASSEGTGGVSEQYF.

The gene calls are TRBV10-3 and TRBJ2-7; 10 nucleotides match TRBD1. Trimming took 2 bases from V and 4 from J; bases not matched to a gene: 2. From germline, CDR1 is ENHRY and CDR2 SYGVKD. The CDR3 sequence is 14 residues long. The CDR3 loop reads CAISEDRGLYEQYF. CDR3 bases: TGTGCCATCAGTGAGGACAGGGGGCTTTACGAGCAGTACTTC.